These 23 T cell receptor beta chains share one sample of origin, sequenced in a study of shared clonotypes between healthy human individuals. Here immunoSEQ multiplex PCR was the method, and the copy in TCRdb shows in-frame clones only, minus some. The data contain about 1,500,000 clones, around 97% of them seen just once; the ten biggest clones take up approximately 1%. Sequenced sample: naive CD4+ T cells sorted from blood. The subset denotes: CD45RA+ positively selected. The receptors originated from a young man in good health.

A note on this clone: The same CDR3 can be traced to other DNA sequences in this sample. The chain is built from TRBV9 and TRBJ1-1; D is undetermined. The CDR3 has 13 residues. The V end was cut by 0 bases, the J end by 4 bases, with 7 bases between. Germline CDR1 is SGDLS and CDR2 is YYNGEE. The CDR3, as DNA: TGTGCCAGCAGCGTAGGGGGAAGCACTGAAGCTTTCTTT. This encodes CASSVGGSTEAFF.

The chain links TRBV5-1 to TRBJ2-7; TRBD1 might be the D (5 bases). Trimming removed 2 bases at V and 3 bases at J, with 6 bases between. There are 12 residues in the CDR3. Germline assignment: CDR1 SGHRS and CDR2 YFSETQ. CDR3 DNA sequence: TGCGCCAGCAGCTTCGACAGCTACGAGCAGTACTTC. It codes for CASSFDSYEQYF.

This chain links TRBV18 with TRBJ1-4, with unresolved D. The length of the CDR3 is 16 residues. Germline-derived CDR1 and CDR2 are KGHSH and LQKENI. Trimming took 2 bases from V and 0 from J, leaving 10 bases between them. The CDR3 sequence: CASSPGGVATNEKLFF. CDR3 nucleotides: TGTGCCAGCTCACCAGGCGGAGTTGCAACTAATGAAAAACTGTTTTTT.

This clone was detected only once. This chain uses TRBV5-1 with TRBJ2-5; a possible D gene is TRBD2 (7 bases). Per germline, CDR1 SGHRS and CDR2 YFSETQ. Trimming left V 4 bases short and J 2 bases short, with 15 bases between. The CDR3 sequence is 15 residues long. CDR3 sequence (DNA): TGCGCCAGCAGCCCGGTGGGGGGGCTTCAAGAGACCCAGTACTTC. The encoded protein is CASSPVGGLQETQYF.

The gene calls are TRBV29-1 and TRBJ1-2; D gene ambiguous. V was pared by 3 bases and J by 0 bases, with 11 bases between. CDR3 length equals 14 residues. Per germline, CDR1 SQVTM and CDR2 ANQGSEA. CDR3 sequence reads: CSVDRLESNYGYTF. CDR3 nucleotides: TGCAGCGTTGATCGCTTGGAGTCTAACTATGGCTACACCTTC.

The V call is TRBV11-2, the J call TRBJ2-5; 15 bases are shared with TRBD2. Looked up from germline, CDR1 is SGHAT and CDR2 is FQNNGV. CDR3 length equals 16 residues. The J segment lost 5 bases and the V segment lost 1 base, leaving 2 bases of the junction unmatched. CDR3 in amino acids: CASSLGTSGRVETQYF. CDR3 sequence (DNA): TGTGCCAGCAGCTTAGGGACTAGCGGGAGGGTGGAGACCCAGTACTTC. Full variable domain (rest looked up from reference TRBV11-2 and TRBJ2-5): EAGVAQSPRYKIIEKRQSVAFWCNPISGHATLYWYQQILGQGPKLLIQFQNNGVVDDSQLPKDRFSAERLKGVDSTLKIQPAKLEDSAVYLCASSLGTSGRVETQYFGPGTRLLVL.

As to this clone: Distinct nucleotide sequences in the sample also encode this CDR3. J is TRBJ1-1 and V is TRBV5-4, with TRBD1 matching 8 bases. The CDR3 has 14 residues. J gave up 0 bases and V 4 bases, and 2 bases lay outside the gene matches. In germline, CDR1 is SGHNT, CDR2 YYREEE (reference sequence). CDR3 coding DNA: TGTGCCAGCAGCCTACAGGGGGTGAACACTGAAGCTTTCTTT. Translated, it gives CASSLQGVNTEAFF. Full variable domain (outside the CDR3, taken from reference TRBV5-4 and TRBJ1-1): ETGVTQSPTHLIKTRGQQVTLRCSSQSGHNTVSWYQQALGQGPQFIFQYYREEENGRGNFPPRFSGLQFPNYSSELNVNALELDDSALYLCASSLQGVNTEAFFGQGTRLTVV.

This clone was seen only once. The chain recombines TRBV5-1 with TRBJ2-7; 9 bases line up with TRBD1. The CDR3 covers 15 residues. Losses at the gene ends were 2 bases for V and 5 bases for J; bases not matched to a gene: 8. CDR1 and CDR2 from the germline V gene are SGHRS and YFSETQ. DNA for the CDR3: TGCGCCAGCAGCTTTATCGCCGGGACAGGGAACGAGCAGTACTTC. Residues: CASSFIAGTGNEQYF.

The CDR3: CASSYSAGEGNEQFF. CDR3 bases: TGTGCCAGCAGTTACAGTGCGGGAGAGGGCAATGAGCAGTTCTTC. The chain links TRBV6-5 to TRBJ2-1; 7 bases are shared with TRBD2. This CDR3 has 15 residues. Germline V gene lookup returns CDR1 MNHEY and CDR2 SVGAGI. The junction had 7 bases not matched to a gene; V was cut back by 2 bases and J by 6 bases.

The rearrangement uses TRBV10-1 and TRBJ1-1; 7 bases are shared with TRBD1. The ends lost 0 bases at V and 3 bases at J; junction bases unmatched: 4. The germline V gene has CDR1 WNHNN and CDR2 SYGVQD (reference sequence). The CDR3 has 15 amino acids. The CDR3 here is CASSESSTGYTEAFF. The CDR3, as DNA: TGCGCCAGCAGTGAGTCTTCGACAGGGTACACTGAAGCTTTCTTT.

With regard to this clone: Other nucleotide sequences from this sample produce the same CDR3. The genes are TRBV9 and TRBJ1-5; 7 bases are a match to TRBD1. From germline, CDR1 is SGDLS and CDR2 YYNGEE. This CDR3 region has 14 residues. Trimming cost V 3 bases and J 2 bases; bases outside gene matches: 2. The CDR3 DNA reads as TGTGCCAGCAGCGCCACAGGGGGCAATCAGCCCCAGCATTTT. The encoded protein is CASSATGGNQPQHF.

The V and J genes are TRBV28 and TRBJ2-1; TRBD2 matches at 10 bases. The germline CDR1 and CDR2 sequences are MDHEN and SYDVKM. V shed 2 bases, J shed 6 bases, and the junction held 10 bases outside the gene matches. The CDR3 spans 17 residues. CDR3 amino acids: CASSLGFTGLAPNEQFF. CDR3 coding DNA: TGTGCCAGCAGTTTAGGTTTTACGGGACTAGCGCCCAATGAGCAGTTCTTC. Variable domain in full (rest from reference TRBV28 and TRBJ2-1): DVKVTQSSRYLVKRTGEKVFLECVQDMDHENMFWYRQDPGLGLRLIYFSYDVKMKEKGDIPEGYSVSREKKERFSLILESASTNQTSMYLCASSLGFTGLAPNEQFFGPGTRLTVL.

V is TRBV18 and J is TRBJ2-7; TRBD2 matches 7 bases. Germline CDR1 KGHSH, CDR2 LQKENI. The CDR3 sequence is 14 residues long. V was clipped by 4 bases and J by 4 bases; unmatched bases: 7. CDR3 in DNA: TGTGCCAGCTCACAGGCTAGCGGAGTATACGAGCAGTACTTC. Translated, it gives CASSQASGVYEQYF.

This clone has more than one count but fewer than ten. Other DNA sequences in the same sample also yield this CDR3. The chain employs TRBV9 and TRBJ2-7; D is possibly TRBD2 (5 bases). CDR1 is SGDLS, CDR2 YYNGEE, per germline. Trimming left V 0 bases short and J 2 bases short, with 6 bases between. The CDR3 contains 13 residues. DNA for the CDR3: TGTGCCAGCAGCGTAGGACTAACCTACGAGCAGTACTTC. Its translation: CASSVGLTYEQYF.

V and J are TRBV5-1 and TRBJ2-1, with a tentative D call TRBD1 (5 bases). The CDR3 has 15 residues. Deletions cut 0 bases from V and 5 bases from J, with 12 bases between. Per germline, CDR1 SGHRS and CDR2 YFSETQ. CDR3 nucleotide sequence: TGCGCCAGCAGCTTGGAGAGGAGCAGGGACAATGAGCAGTTCTTC. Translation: CASSLERSRDNEQFF.

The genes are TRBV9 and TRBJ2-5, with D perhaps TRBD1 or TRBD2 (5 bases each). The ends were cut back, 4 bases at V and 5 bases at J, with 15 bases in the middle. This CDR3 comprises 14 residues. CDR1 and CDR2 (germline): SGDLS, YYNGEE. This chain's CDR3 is CASSPKRGVETQYF. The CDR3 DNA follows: TGTGCCAGCAGCCCCAAGAGAGGGGTGGAGACCCAGTACTTC.

This CDR3 is CASSSGLVRETQYF. The CDR3 DNA follows: TGCGCCAGCAGCTCCGGACTGGTAAGAGAGACCCAGTACTTC. This chain links TRBV5-1 with TRBJ2-5, with D possibly being TRBD2 (5 bases). The V and J ends lost 3 bases and 4 bases respectively, with 13 bases between them. This CDR3 is 14 amino acids long. CDR1 is SGHRS, CDR2 YFSETQ, per germline.

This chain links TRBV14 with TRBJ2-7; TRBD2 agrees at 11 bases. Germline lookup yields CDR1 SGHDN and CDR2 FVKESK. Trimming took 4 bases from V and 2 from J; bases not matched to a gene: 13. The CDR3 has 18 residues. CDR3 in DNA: TGTGCCAGCAGCCGAAGCGGGCTAGCGGGAGGCCTGGCCTACGAGCAGTACTTC. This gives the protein CASSRSGLAGGLAYEQYF.

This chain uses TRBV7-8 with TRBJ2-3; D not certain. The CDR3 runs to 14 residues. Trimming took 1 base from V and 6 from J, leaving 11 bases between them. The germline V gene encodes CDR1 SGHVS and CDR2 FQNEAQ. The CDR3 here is CASSLVQLLDTQYF. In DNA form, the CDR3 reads TGTGCCAGCAGCTTAGTACAGCTTTTGGATACGCAGTATTTT. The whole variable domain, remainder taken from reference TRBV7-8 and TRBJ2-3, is GAGVSQSPRYKVAKRGQDVALRCDPISGHVSLFWYQQALGQGPEFLTYFQNEAQLDKSGLPSDRFFAERPEGSVSTLKIQRTQQEDSAVYLCASSLVQLLDTQYFGPGTRLTVL.

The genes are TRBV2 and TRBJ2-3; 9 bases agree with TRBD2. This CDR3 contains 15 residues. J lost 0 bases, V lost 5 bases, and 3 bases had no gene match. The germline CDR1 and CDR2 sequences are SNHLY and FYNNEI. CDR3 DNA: TGTGCCAGCAGTCTTAGCGGGAGTAGCACAGATACGCAGTATTTT. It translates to CASSLSGSSTDTQYF.

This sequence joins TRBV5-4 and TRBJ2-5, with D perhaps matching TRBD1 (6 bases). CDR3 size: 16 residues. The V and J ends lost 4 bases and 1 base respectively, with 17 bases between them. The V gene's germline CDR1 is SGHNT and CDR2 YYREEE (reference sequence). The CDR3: CASSTLYGQSQETQYF. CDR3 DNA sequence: TGTGCCAGCAGCACCCTTTACGGACAGAGCCAAGAGACCCAGTACTTC.

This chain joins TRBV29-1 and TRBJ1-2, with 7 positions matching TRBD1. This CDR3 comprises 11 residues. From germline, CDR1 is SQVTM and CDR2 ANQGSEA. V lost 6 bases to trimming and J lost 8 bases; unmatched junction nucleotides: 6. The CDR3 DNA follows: TGCAGCGTCACTCAGGGGGAAGGCTACACCTTC. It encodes CSVTQGEGYTF.

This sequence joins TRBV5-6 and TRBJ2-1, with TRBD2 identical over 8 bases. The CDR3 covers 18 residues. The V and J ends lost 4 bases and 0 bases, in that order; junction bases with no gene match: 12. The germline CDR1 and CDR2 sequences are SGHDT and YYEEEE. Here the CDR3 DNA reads TGTGCCAGCAGCCCGATCCTTATAGCGGGACTCTCCTACAATGAGCAGTTCTTC. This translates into CASSPILIAGLSYNEQFF.